This section outlines one T cell receptor beta chain sequence together with its context. Its matching antigen is unknown. Germline CDR1 reads MNHNS; CDR2 reads SASEGT. The CDR3 covers 13 residues. Trimming shortened V by 6 bases and J by 5 bases, and 13 bases separated the two germline ends. The entry originates in a study of OX40 agonist ivuxolimab in advanced cancers. Regarding the study as a whole: Some nonresponders also had low normalized T-cell clonal expansion. With doses of 0.1 to 3.0 mg/kg, CD4+ and CD8+ blood T cells had undergone clonal expansion by week 6. Antigen specificity remained undetermined for the expanded peripheral T cells.

Profiling relied on immunoSEQ multiplex PCR, and the TCRdb table lists in-frame clones only, not all of them. Among under 65,000 clones listed, roughly 90% were seen once. The sample here was CD4+ or CD8+ T cells sorted from blood, taken in a trial of the OX40 agonist ivuxolimab. The V call is TRBV6-1, the J call TRBJ2-5; D may be TRBD1 (7 bases). The TCR was taken from an adult with an advanced solid tumor such as melanoma, head and neck, liver or kidney cancer. In nucleotides, the CDR3 is TGTGCCAGCAGATTCCAGGGGGGCGAGACCCAGTACTTC. It yields the protein CASRFQGGETQYF.